A single sample is the source of the 20 T cell receptor beta chains below, sequenced in a study of CXCR3-negative and CXCR3-positive naive CD8 T cells. UMI labels and 5' RACE were used to prepare the TRB cDNA libraries. TCRdb reprocessed the 5' RACE reads; each CDR3 protein has one entry and no DNA is given. The repertoire shows tens of thousands of distinct CDR3 sequences; the top ten hold around 18%. Sequenced sample: memory CD8+ T cells from blood. The receptor source for this set is a human donor in good health. Some clones in this sample may be carry-over from other donors' samples.

The rearrangement uses TRBV25-1 and TRBJ2-1; without DNA, the TCRdb call of TRBD1 cannot be checked. The germline CDR1 and CDR2 sequences are MGHDK and SYGVNS. The CDR3 runs 15 residues. CDR3: CASSVGTGVYNEQFF.

V gene TRBV29-1 combines with J gene TRBJ1-2; the TCRdb call, TRBD1, lacks DNA for checking. Germline V gives CDR1 SQVTM, CDR2 ANQGSEA. The CDR3 is 15 amino acids. The CDR3 reads CSVEKDPEGAYGYTF.

The gene calls are TRBV7-9 and TRBJ2-3; TCRdb's D call, TRBD1, is unchecked because there is no DNA. Germline CDR1 and CDR2: SEHNR and FQNEAQ (reference sequence). The CDR3 is 16 amino acids. The CDR3 here is CASSPPVGGAVDTQYF.

The CDR3 reads CASSAGTSVGELFF. V gene TRBV6-2 or TRBV6-3 combines with J gene TRBJ2-2; TCRdb designates TRBD2, a call that cannot be tested without DNA. This CDR3 spans 14 amino acids. Germline CDR1 MNHEY, CDR2 SVGEGT.

This rearrangement joins TRBV10-3 to TRBJ2-3; as DNA is missing, the TRBD1 call by TCRdb cannot be tested. The germline V gene encodes CDR1 ENHRY and CDR2 SYGVKD. CDR3 length equals 15 residues. CDR3 region: CAISEPGQGTDTQYF.

The genes are TRBV18 and TRBJ2-7; as DNA is missing, the TRBD1 call by TCRdb cannot be tested. The germline CDR1 and CDR2 sequences are KGHSH and LQKENI. CDR3 length: 14 amino acids. CDR3 region: CASSPRGWGHELYF.

J is TRBJ2-2 and V is TRBV24-1; absent DNA, TCRdb's TRBD1 call cannot be checked. This CDR3 has 12 amino acids. Germline CDR1 is KGHDR and CDR2 is SFDVKD. CDR3 region: CATSDPGPELFF.

The rearrangement uses TRBV7-9 and TRBJ2-1; the TRBD1 assignment by TCRdb is unverifiable without DNA. The CDR3 length is 15 residues. Germline loops: CDR1 SEHNR, CDR2 FQNEAQ (reference sequence). CDR3 residues: CASSIFDSPYNEQFF.

The chain uses TRBV28 and TRBJ1-1; TCRdb gives TRBD1 as the D gene, but with no DNA this cannot be confirmed. The germline CDR1 and CDR2 sequences are MDHEN and SYDVKM. This CDR3 is 15 amino acids long. The chain's CDR3 is CASSPPLTGYIEAFF.

The rearrangement uses TRBV2 and TRBJ1-5; TCRdb selects TRBD1, and the lack of DNA leaves this call unchecked. CDR1 and CDR2 (germline): SNHLY, FYNNEI. The CDR3 runs to 18 residues. CDR3: CASSAKGSGVAGNQPQHF.

V is TRBV6-2 or TRBV6-3 and J is TRBJ2-7. CDR3 length: 13 amino acids. Germline-derived CDR1 and CDR2 are MNHEY and SVGEGT. The CDR3 region is CASSYSPSYEQYF.

The chain couples TRBV6-6 to TRBJ2-7; lacking DNA, the TRBD2 call made by TCRdb goes unchecked. CDR3 length: 14 residues. Looked up from germline, CDR1 is MNHNY and CDR2 is SVGAGI (reference sequence). The CDR3: CASSYEGSSYEQYF.

The chain has TRBV28 and TRBJ2-7; no DNA is available, so the TRBD1 call from TCRdb remains unchecked. Germline V gene data show CDR1 as MDHEN and CDR2 as SYDVKM. The CDR3 contains 15 residues. This chain's CDR3 is CASSLLGGAAYEQYF.

The chain is built from TRBV6-2 or TRBV6-3 and TRBJ2-3. Germline lookup yields CDR1 MNHEY and CDR2 SVGEGT. The CDR3 spans 14 residues. CDR3 region: CASSPSSLTDTQYF.

The chain is built from TRBV12-3 or TRBV12-4 and TRBJ2-2; TCRdb gives TRBD1 as the D gene, but with no DNA this cannot be confirmed. The CDR3 totals 14 residues. The chain's CDR3 is CASRITGGAGELFF.

J is TRBJ2-2 and V is TRBV12-3 or TRBV12-4; TCRdb picks TRBD1, but there is no DNA to check that call. The CDR3 contains 15 residues. This CDR3 is CASNGALENTGELFF.

This chain connects TRBV6-6 to TRBJ2-7. Per germline, CDR1 MNHNY and CDR2 SVGAGI (reference sequence). CDR3 length: 11 amino acids. CDR3 residues: CASSEIYEQYF.

V gene TRBV20-1 combines with J gene TRBJ2-1; the TCRdb call, TRBD2, lacks DNA for checking. This CDR3 is 14 amino acids long. CDR1 and CDR2 (germline): DFQATT, SNEGSKA (reference sequence). The CDR3 spells CSARGLAGYNEQFF.

The chain combines TRBV6-4 with TRBJ2-1; TCRdb designates TRBD2, a call that cannot be tested without DNA. Germline assignment: CDR1 MRHNA and CDR2 SNTAGT. The CDR3 is 16 residues long. The CDR3 is CASSDSPSGGAGEQFF.

The gene calls are TRBV6-5 and TRBJ2-1; the D call of TRBD1 rests on TCRdb alone, since no DNA is present to check it. The CDR3 has 17 residues. The germline CDR1 and CDR2 sequences are MNHEY and SVGAGI. The CDR3 protein is CASSPTPGRVFGNEQFF.